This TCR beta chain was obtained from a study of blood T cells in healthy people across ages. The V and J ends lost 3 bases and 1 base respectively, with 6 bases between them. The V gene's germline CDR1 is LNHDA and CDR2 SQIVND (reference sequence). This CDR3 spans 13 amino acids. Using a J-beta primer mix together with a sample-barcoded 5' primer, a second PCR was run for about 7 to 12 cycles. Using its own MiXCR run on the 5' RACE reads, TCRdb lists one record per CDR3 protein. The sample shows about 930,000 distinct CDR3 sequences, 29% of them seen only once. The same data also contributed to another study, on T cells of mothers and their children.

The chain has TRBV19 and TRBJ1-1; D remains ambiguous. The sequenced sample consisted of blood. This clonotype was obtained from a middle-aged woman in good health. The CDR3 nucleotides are TGTGCCAGTAGTATTGGACGGAACACTGAAGCTTTCTTT. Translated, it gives CASSIGRNTEAFF.